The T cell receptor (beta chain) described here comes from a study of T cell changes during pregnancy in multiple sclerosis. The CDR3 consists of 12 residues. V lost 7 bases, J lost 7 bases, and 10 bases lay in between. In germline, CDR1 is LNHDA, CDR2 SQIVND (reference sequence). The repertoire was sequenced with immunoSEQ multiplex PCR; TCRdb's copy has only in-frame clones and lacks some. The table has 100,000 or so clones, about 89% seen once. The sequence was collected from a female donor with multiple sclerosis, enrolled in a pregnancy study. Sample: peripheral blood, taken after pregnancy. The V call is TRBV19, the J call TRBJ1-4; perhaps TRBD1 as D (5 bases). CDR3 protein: CASIGGPEKLFF. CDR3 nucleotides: TGTGCCAGTATCGGGGGTCCTGAAAAACTGTTTTTT.